This T cell receptor (beta chain) was observed in a study of response to subunit inactivated influenza vaccine. Study-wide findings and caveats: Few new T cells, the authors suggested, are recruited by each seasonal influenza vaccination.

V was trimmed by 4 bases and J by 2 bases, leaving 14 bases between them. The CDR3 sequence is 17 residues long. CDR1 and CDR2 (germline): KGHDR, SFDVKD. This clonotype was counted many times. Its antigen is not known. TCRdb reprocessed the RT-PCR reads with MiXCR, giving one entry per CDR3 protein. This repertoire shows about 240,000 distinct CDR3 sequences, more than 10% found once; its top ten account for 7.8%. This clonotype was obtained from a man in his fifties who received an inactivated influenza vaccine. This material consisted of non-naive T cells sorted from PBMCs, taken roughly 2 weeks before vaccination. V and J are TRBV24-1 and TRBJ2-6, with a weak D call TRBD2 (6 bases). The CDR3, as DNA: TGTGCCACCAGTGACCCTCGGCGGGGTGCTGGGGCCAACGTCCTGACTTTC. It specifies CATSDPRRGAGANVLTF.